The sequence of this T cell receptor beta chain was determined in a study of OX40 agonist ivuxolimab in advanced cancers. Study-level points and caveats: Antigen specificity was not determined for the expanded peripheral T cells.

Any history of autoimmune disease or systemic immunosuppression disqualified patients. Details on this clone: Its antigen is not known.

Profiling relied on immunoSEQ multiplex PCR, and the TCRdb table lists in-frame clones only, not all of them. Here the sample spans 28,000 or so clones, more than 80% being singletons. CDR3 length equals 15 residues. Per the germline V gene, CDR1 is LNHDA and CDR2 is SQIVND (reference sequence). The starting material was CD4+ or CD8+ T cells sorted from blood, obtained in a trial of the OX40 agonist ivuxolimab. This TCR was recovered from an adult with an advanced solid tumor such as melanoma, head and neck, liver or kidney cancer. The chain has TRBV19 and TRBJ2-1; the match to TRBD2 covers 10 bases. The CDR3 DNA follows: TGTGCAGTCCGCCCTAGCGGGAGCTCCTACAATGAGCAGTTCTTC. Its translation: CAVRPSGSSYNEQFF.